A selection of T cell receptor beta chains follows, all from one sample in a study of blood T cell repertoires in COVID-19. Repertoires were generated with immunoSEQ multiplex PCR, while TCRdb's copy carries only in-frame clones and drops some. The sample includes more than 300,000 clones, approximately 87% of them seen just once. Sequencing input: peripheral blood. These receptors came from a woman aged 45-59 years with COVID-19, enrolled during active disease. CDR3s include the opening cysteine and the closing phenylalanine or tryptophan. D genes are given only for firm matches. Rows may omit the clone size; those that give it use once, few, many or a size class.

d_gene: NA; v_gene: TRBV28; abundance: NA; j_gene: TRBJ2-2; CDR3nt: TGTGCCAGCCTAGGAGGGAACACCGGGGAGCTGTTTTTT; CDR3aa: CASLGGNTGELFF
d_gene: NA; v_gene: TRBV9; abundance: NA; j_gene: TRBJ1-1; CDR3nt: TGTGCCAGCAGCGCTAATGTGAACACTGAAGCTTTCTTT; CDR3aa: CASSANVNTEAFF
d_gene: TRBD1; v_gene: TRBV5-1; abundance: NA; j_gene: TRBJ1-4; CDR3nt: TGCGCCAGCAGCCCGGGGGACAGGACCACTAATGAAAAACTGTTTTTT; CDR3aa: CASSPGDRTTNEKLFF
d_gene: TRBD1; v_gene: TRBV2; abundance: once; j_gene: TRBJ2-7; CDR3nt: TGTGCCAGCACGGGGACAGGGGGTTTTCGGGAGCAGTACTTC; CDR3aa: CASTGTGGFREQYF
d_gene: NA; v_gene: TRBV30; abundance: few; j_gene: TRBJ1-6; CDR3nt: TGTGCCTGGAGTAGGCGGACTCGCGACTATAATTCACCCCTCCACTTT; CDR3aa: CAWSRRTRDYNSPLHF
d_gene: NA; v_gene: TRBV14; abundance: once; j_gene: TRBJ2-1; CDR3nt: TGTGCCAGCAGCCAAGATTATCAGACAGCGCAGTTCTTC; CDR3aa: CASSQDYQTAQFF
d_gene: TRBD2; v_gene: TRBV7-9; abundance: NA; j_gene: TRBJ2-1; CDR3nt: TGTGCCAGCAGCCCAGGACTAGCGGGACCTGAGCAGTTCTTC; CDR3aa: CASSPGLAGPEQFF
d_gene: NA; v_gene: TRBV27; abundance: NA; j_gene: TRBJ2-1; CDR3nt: TGTGCCAGCAGTCCCTACCAGCGGAGGACTGCCAATGAGCAGTTCTTC; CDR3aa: CASSPYQRRTANEQFF
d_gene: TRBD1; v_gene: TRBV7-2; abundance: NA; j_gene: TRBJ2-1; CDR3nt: TGTGCCAGCAGCTTAGGGACAGGACACAATGAGCAGTTCTTC; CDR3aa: CASSLGTGHNEQFF
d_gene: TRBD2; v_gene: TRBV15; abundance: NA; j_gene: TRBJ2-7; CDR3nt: TGTGCCACCAGCAGAGTCCCGCAGGGAGGGAACGAGCAGTACTTC; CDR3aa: CATSRVPQGGNEQYF
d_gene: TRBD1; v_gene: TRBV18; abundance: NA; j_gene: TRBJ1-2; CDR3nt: TGTGCCAGCTCACCACTCGTAGGGCAGGACAGGGAACATGGCTACACCTTC; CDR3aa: CASSPLVGQDREHGYTF
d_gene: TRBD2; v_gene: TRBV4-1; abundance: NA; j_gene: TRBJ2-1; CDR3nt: TGCGCCAGCAGCCCGGGGGGACTAGCGGGACGCAATGAGCAGTTCTTC; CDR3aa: CASSPGGLAGRNEQFF
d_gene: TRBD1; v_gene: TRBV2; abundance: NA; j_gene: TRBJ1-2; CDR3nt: TGTGCCAGCAGTGAATGGACAGGCCGCAACTATGGCTACACCTTC; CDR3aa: CASSEWTGRNYGYTF
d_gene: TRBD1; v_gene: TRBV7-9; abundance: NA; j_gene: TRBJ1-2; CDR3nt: TGTGCCAGCAGCCCCGCCGGGACAGCTTCCAACTATGGCTACACCTTC; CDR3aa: CASSPAGTASNYGYTF
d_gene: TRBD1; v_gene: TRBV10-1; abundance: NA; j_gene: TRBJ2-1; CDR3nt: TGCGCCAGCAGCGGGACAGATCTCTCCTACAATGAGCAGTTCTTC; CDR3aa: CASSGTDLSYNEQFF
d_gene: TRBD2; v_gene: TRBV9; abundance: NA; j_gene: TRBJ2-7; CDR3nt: TGTGCCAGCAGCGTTCAGCGGGAGGGCCCCTACGAGCAGTACTTC; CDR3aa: CASSVQREGPYEQYF
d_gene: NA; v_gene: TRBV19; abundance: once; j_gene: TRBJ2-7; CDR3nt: TGTGCCAGTAGTGGGAGGCAGACCTACGAGCAGTACTTC; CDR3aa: CASSGRQTYEQYF
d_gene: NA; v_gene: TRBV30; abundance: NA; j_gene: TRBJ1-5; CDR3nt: TGTGCTGTCTCGGGGTTTACATCGGGTAGCAATCAGCCCCAGCATTTT; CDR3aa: CAVSGFTSGSNQPQHF
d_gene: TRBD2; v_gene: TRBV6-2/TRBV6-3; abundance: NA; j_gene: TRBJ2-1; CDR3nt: TGTGCCAGCAGTCGCTCAACGGGACTAGCGGGAGTGGAGGCCTACAATGAGCAGTTCTTC; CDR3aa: CASSRSTGLAGVEAYNEQFF
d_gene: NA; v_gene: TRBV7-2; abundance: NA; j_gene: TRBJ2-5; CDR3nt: TGTGCCAGCAGTTCCGACACTCGGGAGACCCAGTACTTC; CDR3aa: CASSSDTRETQYF
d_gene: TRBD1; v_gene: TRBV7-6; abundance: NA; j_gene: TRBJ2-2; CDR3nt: TGTGCCAGCAGTCCGACAGGGGCTAACACCGGGGAGCTGTTTTTT; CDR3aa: CASSPTGANTGELFF
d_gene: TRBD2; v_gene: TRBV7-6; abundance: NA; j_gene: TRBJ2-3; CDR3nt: TGTGCCAGCAGCTTAGTTCGCCCCTCCTTAGCGGGAGGAAGTACAGATACGCAGTATTTT; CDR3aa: CASSLVRPSLAGGSTDTQYF
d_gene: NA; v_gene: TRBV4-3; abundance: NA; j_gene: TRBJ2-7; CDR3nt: TGCGCCAGCAGCCAAGATCGACAGGTCTCCTACGAGCAGTACTTC; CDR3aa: CASSQDRQVSYEQYF
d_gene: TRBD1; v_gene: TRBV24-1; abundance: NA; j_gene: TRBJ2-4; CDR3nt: TGTGCCACCAGTGATGCGGACAGGGACCTAGCCAAAAACATTCAGTACTTC; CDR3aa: CATSDADRDLAKNIQYF
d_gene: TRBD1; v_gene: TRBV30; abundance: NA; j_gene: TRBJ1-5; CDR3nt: TGTGCCTGGAGGGGTCCGGGACAGGTCAATCAGCCCCAGCATTTT; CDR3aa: CAWRGPGQVNQPQHF
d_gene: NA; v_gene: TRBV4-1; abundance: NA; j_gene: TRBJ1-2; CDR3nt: TGCGCCAGCAGCCCGTACATGGCCTCAAGAAGGGGTGGCTACACCTTC; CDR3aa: CASSPYMASRRGGYTF
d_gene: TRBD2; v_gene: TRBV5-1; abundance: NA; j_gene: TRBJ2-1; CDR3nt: TGCGCCAGCAGCCCTCTAGCGGGAATGTACAATGAGCAGTTCTTC; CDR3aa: CASSPLAGMYNEQFF
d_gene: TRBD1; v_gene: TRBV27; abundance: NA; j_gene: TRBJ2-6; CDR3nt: TGTGCCAGCATAGGCGAACAGGGGATTGGGGCCAACGTCCTGACTTTC; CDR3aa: CASIGEQGIGANVLTF
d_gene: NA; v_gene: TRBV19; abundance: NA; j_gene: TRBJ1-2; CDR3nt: TGTGCCAGTAGTATACTCGACACCAACTATGGCTACACCTTC; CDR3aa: CASSILDTNYGYTF
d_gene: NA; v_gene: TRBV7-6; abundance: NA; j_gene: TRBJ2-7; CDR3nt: TGTGCCAGCAGCCCCTCGGGGGCCTACGAGCAGTACTTC; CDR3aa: CASSPSGAYEQYF
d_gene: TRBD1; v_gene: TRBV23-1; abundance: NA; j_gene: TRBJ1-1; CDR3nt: TGCGCCAGCAGTCTCTGGGACAGGAACACTGAAGCTTTCTTT; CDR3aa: CASSLWDRNTEAFF
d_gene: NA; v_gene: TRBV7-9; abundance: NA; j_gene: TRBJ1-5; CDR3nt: TGTGCCAGCAGCCCAAGAGGCGGGGAAGAGGGCAATCAGCCCCAGCATTTT; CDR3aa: CASSPRGGEEGNQPQHF
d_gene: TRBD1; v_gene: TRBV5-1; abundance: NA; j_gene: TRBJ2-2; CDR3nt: TGCGCCAGCAGCTTTGACAGGGCCCGAGGCACCGGGGAGCTGTTTTTT; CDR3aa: CASSFDRARGTGELFF
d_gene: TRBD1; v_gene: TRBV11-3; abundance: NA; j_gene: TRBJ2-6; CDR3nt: TGTGCCAGCAGCTTAACGTACAGGGGATCTGGGGCCAACGTCCTGACTTTC; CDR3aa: CASSLTYRGSGANVLTF
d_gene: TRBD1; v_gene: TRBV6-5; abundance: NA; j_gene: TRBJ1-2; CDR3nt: TGTGCCAGCAGGAGGCTACAGGGGGCTGGCTATGGCTACACCTTC; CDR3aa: CASRRLQGAGYGYTF
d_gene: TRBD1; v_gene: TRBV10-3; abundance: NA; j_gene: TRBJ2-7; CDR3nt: TGTGCCATAAGGACAGGGCACTCCTACGAGCAGTACTTC; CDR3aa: CAIRTGHSYEQYF
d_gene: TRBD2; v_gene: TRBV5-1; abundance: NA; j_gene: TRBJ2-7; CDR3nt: TGCGCCAGCAGCGATCTAGGTCAGCGGGGGCCATCCTACGAGCAGTACTTC; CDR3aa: CASSDLGQRGPSYEQYF
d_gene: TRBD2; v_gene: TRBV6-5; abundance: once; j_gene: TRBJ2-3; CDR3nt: TGTGCCAGCCGGCGCGCGGGAGGAACAGATACGCAGTATTTT; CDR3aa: CASRRAGGTDTQYF
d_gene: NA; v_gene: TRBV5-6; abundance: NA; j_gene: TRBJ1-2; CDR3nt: TGTGCCAGCAGCCTGAGTGGTGGCTACACCTTC; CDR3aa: CASSLSGGYTF
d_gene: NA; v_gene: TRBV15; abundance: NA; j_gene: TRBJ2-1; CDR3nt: TGTGCCACCAGCAGAAGGGGTGGGGCCAATGAGCAGTTCTTC; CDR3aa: CATSRRGGANEQFF